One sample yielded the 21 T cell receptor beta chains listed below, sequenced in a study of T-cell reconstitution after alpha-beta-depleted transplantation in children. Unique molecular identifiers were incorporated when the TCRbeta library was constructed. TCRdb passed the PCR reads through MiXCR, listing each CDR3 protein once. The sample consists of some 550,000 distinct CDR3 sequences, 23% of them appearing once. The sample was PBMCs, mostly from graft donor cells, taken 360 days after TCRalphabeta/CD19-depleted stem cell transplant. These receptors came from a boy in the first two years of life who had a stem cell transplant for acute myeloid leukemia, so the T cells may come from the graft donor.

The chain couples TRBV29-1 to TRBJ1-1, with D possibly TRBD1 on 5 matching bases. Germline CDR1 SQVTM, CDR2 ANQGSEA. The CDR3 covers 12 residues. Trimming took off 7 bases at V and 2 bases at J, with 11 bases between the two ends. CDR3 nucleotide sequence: TGCAGCGACCGCGACAGCAACACTGAAGCTTTCTTT. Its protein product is CSDRDSNTEAFF.

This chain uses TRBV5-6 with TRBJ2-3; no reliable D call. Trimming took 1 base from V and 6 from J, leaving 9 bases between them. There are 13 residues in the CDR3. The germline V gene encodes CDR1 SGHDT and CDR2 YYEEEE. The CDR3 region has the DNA TGTGCCAGCAGCTTGAGCACCTGGGATACGCAGTATTTT. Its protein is CASSLSTWDTQYF.

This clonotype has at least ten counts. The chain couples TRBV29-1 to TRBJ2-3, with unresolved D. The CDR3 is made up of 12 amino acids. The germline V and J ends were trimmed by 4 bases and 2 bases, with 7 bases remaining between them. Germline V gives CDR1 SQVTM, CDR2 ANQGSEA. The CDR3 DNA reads TGCAGCGTTGCAGATCACACAGATACGCAGTATTTT. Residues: CSVADHTDTQYF.

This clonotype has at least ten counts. The CDR3 nucleotides are TGTGCCAGCAGTTTCTCAGACAATGAGCAGTTCTTC. It specifies CASSFSDNEQFF. V gene TRBV12-3 or TRBV12-4 combines with J gene TRBJ2-1; D gene unclear. The CDR3 extends over 12 amino acids. Trimming pared 3 bases from V and 5 bases from J, leaving 5 bases between.

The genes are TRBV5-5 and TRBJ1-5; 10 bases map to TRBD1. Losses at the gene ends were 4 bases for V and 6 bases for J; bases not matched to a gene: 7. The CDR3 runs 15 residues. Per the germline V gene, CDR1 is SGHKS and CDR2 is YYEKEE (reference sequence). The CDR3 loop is CASSMGDRGGQPQHF. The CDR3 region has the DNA TGTGCCAGCAGCATGGGGGACAGGGGAGGTCAGCCCCAGCATTTT.

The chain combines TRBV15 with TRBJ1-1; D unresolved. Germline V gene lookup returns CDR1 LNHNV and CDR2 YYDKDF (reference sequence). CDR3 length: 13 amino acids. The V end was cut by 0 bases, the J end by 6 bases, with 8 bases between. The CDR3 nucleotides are TGTGCCACCAGCAGAGACCCCCGGGCTGAAGCTTTCTTT. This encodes CATSRDPRAEAFF.

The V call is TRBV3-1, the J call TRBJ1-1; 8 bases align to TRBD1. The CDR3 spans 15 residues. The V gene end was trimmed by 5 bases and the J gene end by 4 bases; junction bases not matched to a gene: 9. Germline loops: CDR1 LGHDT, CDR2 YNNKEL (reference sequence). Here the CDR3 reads CASSVVRTGRTEAFF. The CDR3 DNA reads TGTGCCAGCAGCGTCGTCCGGACAGGGCGCACTGAAGCTTTCTTT.

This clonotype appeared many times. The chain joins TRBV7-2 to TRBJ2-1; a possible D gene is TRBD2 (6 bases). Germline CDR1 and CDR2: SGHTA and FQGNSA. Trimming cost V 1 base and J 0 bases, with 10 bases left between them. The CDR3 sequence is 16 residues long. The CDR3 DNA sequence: TGTGCCAGCAGCTTAGTGGGACTGGGCTCCTACAATGAGCAGTTCTTC. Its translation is CASSLVGLGSYNEQFF.

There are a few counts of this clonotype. CDR3 DNA sequence: TGTGCCACGAGGGACAGGGAAAGAAACACCATATATTTT. This encodes CATRDRERNTIYF. V and J are TRBV12-3 or TRBV12-4 and TRBJ1-3; 9 bases are a match to TRBD1. J lost 5 bases, V lost 10 bases, and 6 bases had no gene match. The CDR3 contains 13 residues.

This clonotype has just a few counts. CDR3 loop: CASSPGQGHDNEKLFF. CDR3 in DNA: TGTGCCAGCAGTCCAGGACAGGGTCACGATAATGAAAAACTGTTTTTT. The V gene is TRBV6-1, the J gene TRBJ1-4; TRBD1 matches 8 bases. Trimming cost V 5 bases and J 4 bases; bases outside gene matches: 9. This CDR3 has 16 amino acids. CDR1 MNHNS and CDR2 SASEGT come from the germline V gene.

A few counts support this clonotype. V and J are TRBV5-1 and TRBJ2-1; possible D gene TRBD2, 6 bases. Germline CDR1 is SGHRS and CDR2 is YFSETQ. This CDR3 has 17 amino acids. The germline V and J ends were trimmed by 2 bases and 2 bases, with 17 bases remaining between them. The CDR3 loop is CASSFLLSGQAYNEQFF. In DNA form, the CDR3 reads TGCGCCAGCAGCTTTTTACTTAGCGGCCAGGCCTACAATGAGCAGTTCTTC. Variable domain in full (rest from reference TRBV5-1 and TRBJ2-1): KAGVTQTPRYLIKTRGQQVTLSCSPISGHRSVSWYQQTPGQGLQFLFEYFSETQRNKGNFPGRFSGRQFSNSRSEMNVSTLELGDSALYLCASSFLLSGQAYNEQFFGPGTRLTVL.

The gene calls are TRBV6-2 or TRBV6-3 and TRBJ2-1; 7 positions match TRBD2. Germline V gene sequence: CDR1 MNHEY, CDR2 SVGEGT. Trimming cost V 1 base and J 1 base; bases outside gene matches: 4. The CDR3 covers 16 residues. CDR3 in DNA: TGTGCCAGCAGTTACTTAGAGCGGGGATCCTACAATGAGCAGTTCTTC. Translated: CASSYLERGSYNEQFF.

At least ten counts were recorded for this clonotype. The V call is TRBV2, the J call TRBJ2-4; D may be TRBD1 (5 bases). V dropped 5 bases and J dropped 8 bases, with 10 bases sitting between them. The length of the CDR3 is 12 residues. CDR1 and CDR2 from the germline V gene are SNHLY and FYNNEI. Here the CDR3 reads CASSPGFDIQYF. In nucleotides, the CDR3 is TGTGCCAGCAGTCCAGGGTTCGACATTCAGTACTTC.

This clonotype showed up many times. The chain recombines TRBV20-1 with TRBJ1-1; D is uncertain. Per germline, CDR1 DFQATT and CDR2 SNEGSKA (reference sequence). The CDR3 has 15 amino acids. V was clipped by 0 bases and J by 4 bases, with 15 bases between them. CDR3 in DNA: TGCAGTGCTAGAGATATAACGGGTGAGATCACTGAAGCTTTCTTT. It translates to CSARDITGEITEAFF.

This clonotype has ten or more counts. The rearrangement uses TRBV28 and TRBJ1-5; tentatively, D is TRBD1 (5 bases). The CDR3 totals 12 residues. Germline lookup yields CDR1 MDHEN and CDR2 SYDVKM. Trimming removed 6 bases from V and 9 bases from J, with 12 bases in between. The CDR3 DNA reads TGTGCCAGCAGCCCATTTGGGGCGCCCCAGCATTTT. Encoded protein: CASSPFGAPQHF.

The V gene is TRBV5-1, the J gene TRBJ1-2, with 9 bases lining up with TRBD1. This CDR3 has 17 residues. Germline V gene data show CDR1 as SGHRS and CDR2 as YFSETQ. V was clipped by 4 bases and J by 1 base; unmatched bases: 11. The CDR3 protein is CASSPGTGTGSNYGYTF. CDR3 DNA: TGCGCCAGCAGCCCGGGGACCGGGACAGGGAGTAACTATGGCTACACCTTC.

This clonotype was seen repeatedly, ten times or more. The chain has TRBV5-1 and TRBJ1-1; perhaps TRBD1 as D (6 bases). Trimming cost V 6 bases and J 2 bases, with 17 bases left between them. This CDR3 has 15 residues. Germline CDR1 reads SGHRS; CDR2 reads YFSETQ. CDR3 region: CASTLWGRDNTEAFF. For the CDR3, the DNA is TGCGCCAGCACATTGTGGGGGCGCGACAACACTGAAGCTTTCTTT.

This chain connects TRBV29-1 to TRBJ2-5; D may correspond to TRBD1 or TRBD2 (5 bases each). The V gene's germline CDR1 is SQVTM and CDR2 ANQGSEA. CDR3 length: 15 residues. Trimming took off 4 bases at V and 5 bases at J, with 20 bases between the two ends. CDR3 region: CSVARHEGPGETQYF. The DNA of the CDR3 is TGCAGCGTTGCCCGGCACGAGGGGCCGGGGGAGACCCAGTACTTC. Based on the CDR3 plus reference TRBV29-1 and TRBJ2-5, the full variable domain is SAVISQKPSRDICQRGTSLTIQCQVDSQVTMMFWYRQQPGQSLTLIATANQGSEATYESGFVIDKFPISRPNLTFSTLTVSNMSPEDSSIYLCSVARHEGPGETQYFGPGTRLLVL.

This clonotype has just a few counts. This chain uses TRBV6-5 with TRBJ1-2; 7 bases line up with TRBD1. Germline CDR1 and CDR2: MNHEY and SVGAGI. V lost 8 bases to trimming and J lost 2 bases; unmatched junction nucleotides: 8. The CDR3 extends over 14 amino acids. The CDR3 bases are TGTGCCAGCCGCAAGGGACAGACAAACTATGGCTACACCTTC. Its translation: CASRKGQTNYGYTF.

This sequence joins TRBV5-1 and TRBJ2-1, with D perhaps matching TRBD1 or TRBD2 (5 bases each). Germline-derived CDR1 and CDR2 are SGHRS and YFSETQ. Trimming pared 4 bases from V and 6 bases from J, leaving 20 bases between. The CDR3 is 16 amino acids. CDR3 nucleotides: TGCGCCAGCAGCGCCATTAACGCCGCCGGGACCAATGAGCAGTTCTTC. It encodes CASSAINAAGTNEQFF.

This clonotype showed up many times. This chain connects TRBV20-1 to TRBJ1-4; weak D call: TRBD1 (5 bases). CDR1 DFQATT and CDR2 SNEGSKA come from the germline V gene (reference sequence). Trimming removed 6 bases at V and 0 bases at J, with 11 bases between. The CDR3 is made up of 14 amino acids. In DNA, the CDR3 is TGCAGTGCCCCGACAGCTGCAACTAATGAAAAACTGTTTTTT. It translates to CSAPTAATNEKLFF.